A selection of T cell receptor beta chains follows, all from one sample in a study of blood T cell repertoires in COVID-19. TCRdb keeps only in-frame clones here, not all; method: immunoSEQ multiplex PCR. This repertoire shows 240,000 or so clones, approximately 85% found once; its top ten account for 12%. Sequencing was performed on peripheral blood. The receptors were sampled from a woman aged 60-75 years with active or convalescent COVID-19. Both conserved end residues are part of each CDR3. The D gene is left open where the match is weak. Clone size is given for some rows only: seen once, a few or many times, or a class if the clone is expanded.

clone_size,j_call,v_call,d_call,cdr3_aa,cdr3_nt
.,TRBJ2-3,TRBV5-1,.,CASSLGEGADTQYF,TGCGCCAGCAGCTTGGGGGAAGGGGCGGATACGCAGTATTTT
.,TRBJ1-2,TRBV7-3,.,CASSFDGGGDGYTF,TGTGCCAGCAGCTTCGACGGTGGCGGTGATGGCTACACCTTC
.,TRBJ2-1,TRBV6-5,TRBD1,CASTDRIYNEQFF,TGTGCCAGCACGGACAGGATTTACAATGAGCAGTTCTTC
.,TRBJ1-1,TRBV6-5,.,CASAEGEGLKAFF,TGTGCCAGTGCCGAGGGGGAGGGGTTGAAAGCTTTCTTT
once,TRBJ2-3,TRBV3-1/TRBV3-2,TRBD2,CASSQLAGMTDTQYF,TGTGCCAGCAGCCAACTAGCGGGGATGACAGATACGCAGTATTTT
few,TRBJ2-1,TRBV29-1,.,CSVGPGGSYNEQFF,TGCAGCGTTGGTCCCGGGGGCTCCTACAATGAGCAGTTCTTC
.,TRBJ1-1,TRBV3-1/TRBV3-2,.,CATTKDTGNTEAFF,TGTGCCACCACTAAGGACACGGGGAACACTGAAGCTTTCTTT
.,TRBJ1-1,TRBV11-1,TRBD1,CASSFEDRAAEAFF,TGTGCCAGCAGCTTTGAGGACAGGGCGGCTGAAGCTTTCTTT
.,TRBJ1-2,TRBV7-2,TRBD1,CASTGQGIGGYTF,TGTGCCAGCACAGGACAGGGGATAGGTGGCTACACCTTC
.,TRBJ1-4,TRBV7-3,TRBD1,CASSLRTGGVSEKLFF,TGTGCCAGCAGCTTACGGACAGGGGGCGTCAGTGAAAAACTGTTTTTT
.,TRBJ2-1,TRBV27,.,CASSFRLGGEQFF,TGTGCCAGCAGTTTTAGGCTGGGGGGTGAGCAGTTCTTC
.,TRBJ2-5,TRBV6-6,.,CASSYAGRETQYF,TGTGCCAGCAGTTACGCGGGGCGGGAGACCCAGTACTTC
.,TRBJ2-5,TRBV7-2,TRBD2,CASSLGGLAAQETQYF,TGTGCCAGCAGCTTAGGGGGACTAGCGGCACAAGAGACCCAGTACTTC
.,TRBJ1-3,TRBV12-3/TRBV12-4,.,CASSSLRDTIYF,TGTGCCAGCAGTTCCCTAAGAGACACCATATATTTT
once,TRBJ2-2,TRBV5-1,TRBD2,CARSWGSGGANTGELFF,TGCGCCCGCAGCTGGGGTTCCGGGGGGGCGAACACCGGGGAGCTGTTTTTT
.,TRBJ2-7,TRBV4-1,TRBD1,CASSHDRGYEQYF,TGCGCCAGCAGCCATGACAGGGGTTACGAGCAGTACTTC
.,TRBJ2-1,TRBV11-1,.,CASSPRAPGYNEQFF,TGTGCCAGCAGCCCCAGGGCTCCCGGATACAATGAGCAGTTCTTC
.,TRBJ2-7,TRBV5-1,.,CASSLESGNPHEQYF,TGCGCCAGCAGCTTGGAGAGCGGTAATCCGCACGAGCAGTACTTC
few,TRBJ2-3,TRBV9,TRBD1,CASSVRQGPDTQYF,TGTGCCAGCAGCGTGCGACAGGGTCCAGATACGCAGTATTTT
.,TRBJ2-1,TRBV27,TRBD1,CASSVPGTGYNEQFF,TGTGCCAGCAGTGTCCCCGGGACAGGTTACAATGAGCAGTTCTTC
.,TRBJ2-7,TRBV7-2,.,CASSWGTPSYEQYF,TGTGCCAGCAGCTGGGGGACTCCCTCCTACGAGCAGTACTTC
.,TRBJ1-6,TRBV19,TRBD1,CASSWDRSSYNSPLHF,TGTGCCAGTAGCTGGGACAGGAGCTCCTATAATTCACCCCTCCACTTT
.,TRBJ2-3,TRBV5-1,TRBD1,CASSLGQGATDTQYF,TGCGCCAGCAGCTTAGGACAGGGGGCCACAGATACGCAGTATTTT
.,TRBJ2-7,TRBV5-6,TRBD1,CASSLVWTGGREQYF,TGTGCCAGCAGCTTGGTTTGGACAGGGGGCCGGGAGCAGTACTTC
.,TRBJ2-3,TRBV27,TRBD2,CASSYRLAGTDTQYF,TGTGCCAGCAGTTACCGACTAGCGGGCACAGATACGCAGTATTTT
.,TRBJ1-6,TRBV13,.,CASSLAQGGGNSPLHF,TGTGCCAGCAGCTTAGCGCAGGGAGGGGGAAATTCACCCCTCCACTTT
.,TRBJ2-3,TRBV5-1,.,CASTPGVVDTQYF,TGCGCCAGCACCCCGGGGGTGGTTGATACGCAGTATTTT
.,TRBJ1-2,TRBV5-1,.,CASSPRGAGDLGYTF,TGCGCCAGCAGCCCCCGAGGAGCCGGAGATTTAGGCTACACCTTC
.,TRBJ1-2,TRBV28,.,CASSFRDNGYTF,TGTGCCAGCAGTTTCAGGGATAATGGCTACACCTTC
.,TRBJ2-3,TRBV19,TRBD1,CASSTGTGVRNTQYF,TGTGCCAGTAGTACAGGGACAGGGGTCAGGAATACGCAGTATTTT
.,TRBJ2-2,TRBV27,.,CASTGTPNTGELFF,TGTGCCAGCACCGGGACACCTAACACCGGGGAGCTGTTTTTT
.,TRBJ1-5,TRBV7-9,.,CASSQSGPSNQPQHF,TGTGCCAGCAGCCAATCTGGGCCATCTAATCAGCCCCAGCATTTT
.,TRBJ2-7,TRBV27,.,CASSPQPTLSYEQYF,TGTGCCAGCAGCCCACAGCCGACCCTCTCCTACGAGCAGTACTTC
.,TRBJ2-1,TRBV20-1,.,CSATRADEQFF,TGCAGTGCTACGAGAGCGGATGAGCAGTTCTTC
.,TRBJ1-6,TRBV2,TRBD1,CASSGTGFSPLHF,TGTGCCAGCAGCGGGACAGGGTTTTCACCCCTCCACTTT
.,TRBJ2-4,TRBV7-8,TRBD1,CASSLRGRQNIQYF,TGTGCCAGCAGCTTAAGGGGGCGGCAGAACATTCAGTACTTC
.,TRBJ2-7,TRBV7-9,.,CASSSRDTRAYEQYF,TGTGCCAGCAGCTCCCGGGACACTCGGGCCTACGAGCAGTACTTC
.,TRBJ1-1,TRBV28,.,CASSRRGAPNTEAFF,TGTGCCAGCAGTAGGCGGGGGGCTCCGAACACTGAAGCTTTCTTT
.,TRBJ2-7,TRBV19,TRBD1,CASMETGYPYEQYF,TGTGCCAGTATGGAGACAGGGTACCCCTACGAGCAGTACTTC
.,TRBJ2-1,TRBV6-5,TRBD1,CASSTGTGDEQFF,TGTGCCAGCAGTACCGGGACAGGGGACGAGCAGTTCTTC
.,TRBJ2-2,TRBV5-1,TRBD2,CASRQAGVSGELFF,TGCGCCAGCAGGCAAGCGGGGGTATCCGGGGAGCTGTTTTTT
.,TRBJ1-1,TRBV5-5,.,CASSLRQVTEAFF,TGTGCCAGCAGCTTGCGACAGGTCACTGAAGCTTTCTTT
once,TRBJ2-7,TRBV11-2,.,CASSLGGGGGYEQYF,TGTGCCAGCAGCTTAGGCGGGGGAGGGGGCTACGAGCAGTACTTC
.,TRBJ2-5,TRBV6-4,TRBD2,CASSDSPSGGLETQYF,TGTGCCAGCAGTGACTCGCCTAGCGGGGGGTTAGAGACCCAGTACTTC
.,TRBJ2-6,TRBV7-2,.,CASSLERAGGTSGANVLTF,TGTGCCAGCAGCTTAGAGCGGGCAGGGGGTACGTCTGGGGCCAACGTCCTGACTTTC
.,TRBJ2-3,TRBV7-3,.,CASSFGGADTQYF,TGTGCCAGCAGCTTCGGAGGGGCAGATACGCAGTATTTT
.,TRBJ2-7,TRBV30,.,CAWSGQGPYEQYF,TGTGCCTGGAGTGGTCAGGGGCCCTACGAGCAGTACTTC
.,TRBJ2-3,TRBV7-8,TRBD2,CASSLDRIGGAADTQYF,TGTGCCAGCAGCTTAGACCGGATCGGGGGGGCCGCAGATACGCAGTATTTT
.,TRBJ1-3,TRBV6-6,.,CAIKGGSSGNTIYF,TGTGCCATTAAGGGGGGGAGCTCTGGAAACACCATATATTTT
.,TRBJ1-5,TRBV19,TRBD1,CASSPTGDSQPQHF,TGTGCCAGTAGCCCGACAGGGGACAGTCAGCCCCAGCATTTT
once,TRBJ1-4,TRBV6-5,.,CAANLGQGSNEKLFF,TGTGCCGCCAACCTGGGCCAGGGGTCTAATGAAAAACTGTTTTTT
.,TRBJ1-4,TRBV5-1,TRBD1,CASSLGYRGTNEKLFF,TGCGCCAGCAGCTTGGGCTACAGGGGGACTAATGAAAAACTGTTTTTT
once,TRBJ2-5,TRBV5-1,.,CASSLPGLETQYF,TGCGCCAGCAGCTTGCCGGGATTGGAGACCCAGTACTTC
.,TRBJ1-1,TRBV6-2/TRBV6-3,TRBD1,CASSLGGQGEAFF,TGTGCCAGCAGTTTAGGGGGCCAGGGTGAAGCTTTCTTT
.,TRBJ2-1,TRBV12-3/TRBV12-4,.,CASRTRGNEQFF,TGTGCCAGCAGAACCAGGGGCAATGAGCAGTTCTTC
.,TRBJ1-4,TRBV5-1,.,CASSPGQNEKLFF,TGCGCCAGCAGCCCAGGACAGAATGAAAAACTGTTTTTT
.,TRBJ2-5,TRBV19,TRBD2,CASSTTSGDQETQYF,TGTGCCAGTAGTACGACTAGCGGGGATCAAGAGACCCAGTACTTC
.,TRBJ2-5,TRBV2,TRBD1,CASLWGQMVETQYF,TGTGCCAGCTTATGGGGACAGATGGTTGAGACCCAGTACTTC